This T cell receptor (beta chain) is drawn from a study of blood T cell repertoires in COVID-19. The overall study: The cDNA or gDNA used as material had been derived from T cells, B-cell-depleted T cells, or PBMCs.

Authors' processing steps: Quantification of nucleated cells was approximated via reference gene primer amplification. Profiled with immunoSEQ multiplex PCR; TCRdb holds only in-frame clones, not every one. V and J calls and clone size are those listed in that table; D and trimming were worked out from the DNA. Among about 410,000 clones listed, over 75% were seen once. The CDR3 loop spans 13 amino acids. Germline V gene lookup returns CDR1 MNHEY and CDR2 SVGEGT. V was clipped by 2 bases and J by 0 bases, with 4 bases between them. The Seattle patients, enrolled during active infection, were followed longitudinally.

This TCR derives from a woman aged 40-49 years with COVID-19, enrolled during active disease. V gene TRBV6-2 or TRBV6-3 combines with J gene TRBJ1-1; D not resolved. The sample taken for sequencing was peripheral blood. CDR3 protein: CASSYRVNTEAFF. CDR3 DNA: TGTGCCAGCAGTTACAGAGTGAACACTGAAGCTTTCTTT.